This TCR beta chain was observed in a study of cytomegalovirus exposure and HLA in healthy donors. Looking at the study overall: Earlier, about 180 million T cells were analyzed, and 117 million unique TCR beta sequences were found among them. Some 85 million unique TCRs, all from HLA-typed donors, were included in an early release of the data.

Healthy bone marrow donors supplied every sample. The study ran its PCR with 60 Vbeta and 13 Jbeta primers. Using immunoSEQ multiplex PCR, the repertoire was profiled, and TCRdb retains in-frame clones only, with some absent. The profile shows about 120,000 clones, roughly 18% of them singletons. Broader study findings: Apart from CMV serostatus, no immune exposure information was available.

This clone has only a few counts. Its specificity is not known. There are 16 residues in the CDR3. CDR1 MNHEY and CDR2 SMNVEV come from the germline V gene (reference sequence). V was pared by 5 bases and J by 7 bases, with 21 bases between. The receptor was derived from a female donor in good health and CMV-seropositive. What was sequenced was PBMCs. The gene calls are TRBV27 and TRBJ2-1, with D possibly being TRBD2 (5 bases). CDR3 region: CASSHSAGLPGNEQFF. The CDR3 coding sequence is TGTGCCAGCAGTCACTCCGCCGGTCTCCCGGGGAATGAGCAGTTCTTC.